This T cell receptor (beta chain) is from a study of vaccination effects on CD4 cells after COVID-19. TCRdb's table, derived via immunoSEQ multiplex PCR, lists solely in-frame clones and lacks some. The table has 20,000 to 30,000 clones, about three quarters seen once. The CDR3 consists of 15 residues. The V and J ends lost 7 bases and 1 base respectively, with 17 bases between them. Germline CDR1 is SGHRS and CDR2 is YFSETQ. Worth noting for this clone: Its target is not known.

Ahead of sequencing, the ViraFEST assay grew antigen-specific CD4+ T cells using viral peptide pools. Scientists isolated CD4+ T cells after a roughly 9-day culture period ended. All participants had two doses of either the BNT162b2 or mRNA-1273 vaccine. The chain uses TRBV5-1 and TRBJ1-1, with D tentatively TRBD1 (5 bases). This TCR came from a human donor who received a COVID-19 vaccine. Some clones in this sample may be carry-over from other donors' samples. Here the sequenced sample was CD4+ T cells from PBMCs cultured with SARS-CoV-2 spike peptides, taken after COVID-19 vaccination. The CDR3 bases are TGCGCCAGCCGAATAGGGGACGTTGCGAACACTGAAGCTTTCTTT. This codes for CASRIGDVANTEAFF.